This entry lists 2 T cell receptor beta chains sequenced from one sample in a study of T cell responses to AZD1222 COVID-19 vaccine. Clones were sequenced by immunoSEQ multiplex PCR, and TCRdb holds only the in-frame ones, with some missing. The sample carries 180,000 or so clones, about 92% recorded once. The specimen comprised peripheral blood, sampled 28 days after the second AZD1222 dose. Receptor source: an adult who received the AZD1222 COVID-19 vaccine.

The rearrangement links TRBV4-1 to TRBJ1-5; D remains ambiguous. Germline V lookup: CDR1 MGHRA, CDR2 YSYEKL. The CDR3 loop spans 16 amino acids. Trimming took 0 bases from V and 2 from J, leaving 11 bases between them. CDR3 DNA sequence: TGCGCCAGCAGCCAAGAGGTGACGGGAGGCAATCAGCCCCAGCATTTT. Its translation: CASSQEVTGGNQPQHF.

This rearrangement joins TRBV19 to TRBJ1-1; 7 bases are a match to TRBD1. Germline V gene sequence: CDR1 LNHDA, CDR2 SQIVND (reference sequence). The CDR3 extends over 13 amino acids. Trimming at V came to 7 bases and at J to 8 bases, leaving 10 bases not matched to a gene. CDR3 nucleotide sequence: TGTGCCAGTACCAACTACATGGACAGGGAAGCTTTCTTT. It yields the protein CASTNYMDREAFF.